Listed here are 17 T cell receptor beta chains from one sample, sequenced in a study of blood T cell repertoires in COVID-19. This table comes from immunoSEQ multiplex PCR, and its TCRdb copy is limited to in-frame clones, with some not included. The table lists 130,000 or so clones, more than 65% of them singletons. The specimen was peripheral blood. The origin of the receptors is a woman in her sixties or seventies with acute or convalescent COVID-19.

The chain joins TRBV7-9 to TRBJ1-3; D uncertain. CDR3 size: 13 residues. With 5 bases removed from V and 2 bases from J, the gap between germline ends came to 7 bases. Germline CDR1 SEHNR, CDR2 FQNEAQ (reference sequence). This CDR3 reads CASSRPTGNTIYF. CDR3 in DNA: TGTGCCAGCAGCCGTCCTACTGGAAACACCATATATTTT.

This chain uses TRBV6-2 or TRBV6-3 with TRBJ2-1; 8 bases match TRBD2. Germline values: CDR1 MNHEY, CDR2 SVGEGT. The CDR3 has 16 residues. V shed 2 bases and J 7 bases; nucleotides not matched to a gene: 10. CDR3 protein: CASSYGGTRVSNEQFF. The CDR3 DNA sequence: TGTGCCAGCAGTTACGGAGGGACTAGGGTTTCGAATGAGCAGTTCTTC.

This clone was seen just once. The chain is built from TRBV7-8 and TRBJ1-4, with D perhaps TRBD1 (6 bases). V lost 1 base and J 13 bases, leaving 7 bases between the germline ends. Germline lookup yields CDR1 SGHVS and CDR2 FQNEAQ. The CDR3 contains 11 residues. CDR3 amino acids: CASSLDRVLFF. The CDR3, as DNA: TGTGCCAGCAGCTTAGACAGGGTACTGTTTTTT.

The chain uses TRBV18 and TRBJ1-2; D gene ambiguous. The CDR3 extends over 12 amino acids. V was clipped by 6 bases and J by 7 bases, with 12 bases between them. Germline V gene data show CDR1 as KGHSH and CDR2 as LQKENI. In nucleotides, the CDR3 is TGTGCCAGCTCGAGCCGGGGAGTTGGCTACACCTTC. It is translated as CASSSRGVGYTF. Looking up the rest from reference TRBV18 and TRBJ1-2 gives the full variable domain: NAGVMQNPRHLVRRRGQEARLRCSPMKGHSHVYWYRQLPEEGLKFMVYLQKENIIDESGMPKERFSAEFPKEGPSILRIQQVVRGDSAAYFCASSSRGVGYTFGSGTRLTVV.

This clone was recorded only once. The rearrangement uses TRBV7-2 and TRBJ1-6, with D perhaps TRBD1 (5 bases). Germline CDR1 and CDR2: SGHTA and FQGNSA. This CDR3 comprises 14 residues. V lost 2 bases and J lost 7, with 9 bases in between. CDR3 region: CASSLQGYNSPLHF. The CDR3 nucleotides read TGTGCCAGCAGCTTACAGGGATACAATTCACCCCTCCACTTT.

This rearrangement joins TRBV7-9 to TRBJ2-3, with D possibly being TRBD2 (5 bases). V lost 6 bases and J 6 bases, leaving 10 bases between the germline ends. This CDR3 region has 12 residues. Germline V gene sequence: CDR1 SEHNR, CDR2 FQNEAQ (reference sequence). The CDR3 nucleotides are TGTGCCAGCAGTCCTACGGGGGATACGCAGTATTTT. Protein product: CASSPTGDTQYF.

The chain combines TRBV5-1 with TRBJ1-3, with no clear D. Germline assignment: CDR1 SGHRS and CDR2 YFSETQ. Trimming removed 0 bases from V and 3 bases from J, with 13 bases in between. The CDR3 runs 16 residues. The DNA for the CDR3 is TGCGCCAGCAGCTTGGGAGGTGCCTCGGGTGGAAACACCATATATTTT. Its protein product is CASSLGGASGGNTIYF.

J is TRBJ2-2 and V is TRBV5-1, with D perhaps TRBD2 (6 bases). Trimming cost V 3 bases and J 4 bases, with 13 bases left between them. Germline V lookup: CDR1 SGHRS, CDR2 YFSETQ. The CDR3 is made up of 15 amino acids. CDR3 DNA sequence: TGCGCCAGCAGCTCCCCGGAGCGGGTCACCGGGGAGCTGTTTTTT. This translates into CASSSPERVTGELFF.

CDR3 residues: CASSYGRGGETQYF. Written as DNA, the CDR3 is TGTGCCAGCAGTTACGGGAGGGGGGGGGAGACCCAGTACTTC. The chain links TRBV6-2 or TRBV6-3 to TRBJ2-5, with D perhaps matching TRBD2 (7 bases). The CDR3 has 14 residues. V lost 2 bases and J lost 5, with 12 bases in between. Looked up from germline, CDR1 is MNHEY and CDR2 is SVGEGT.

The genes are TRBV9 and TRBJ2-3; D remains ambiguous. Germline assignment: CDR1 SGDLS and CDR2 YYNGEE. This CDR3 has 14 residues. V gave up 0 bases and J gave up 4 bases, with 9 bases separating them. The CDR3 DNA is TGTGCCAGCAGCGTAGGTGGGCCCGCAGATACGCAGTATTTT. Protein: CASSVGGPADTQYF.

This clone has ten or more counts. V and J are TRBV2 and TRBJ2-1; D is possibly TRBD1 (6 bases). This CDR3 has 15 residues. Trimming took 6 bases from V and 4 from J, leaving 16 bases between them. Germline V gives CDR1 SNHLY, CDR2 FYNNEI. As DNA, the CDR3 is TGTGCCAGCAGGGAAACAGGGTCCTCTTACAATGAGCAGTTCTTC. It is translated as CASRETGSSYNEQFF.

This clone was recorded a few times. The V and J genes are TRBV2 and TRBJ1-2; TRBD1 aligns across 8 bases. The V gene's germline CDR1 is SNHLY and CDR2 FYNNEI. Trimming at V came to 8 bases and at J to 5 bases, leaving 7 bases not matched to a gene. This CDR3 is built from 13 residues. The CDR3 reads CASGGDRLYGYTF. CDR3 coding DNA: TGTGCCAGCGGAGGGGACAGGTTATATGGCTACACCTTC.

V usage is TRBV27 and J usage is TRBJ1-3, with D hard to call. V lost 4 bases and J 8 bases, leaving 12 bases between the germline ends. Per the germline V gene, CDR1 is MNHEY and CDR2 is SMNVEV (reference sequence). The length of the CDR3 is 13 residues. CDR3 nucleotide sequence: TGTGCCAGCAGTTCTTGGGAGGGTGACACCATATATTTT. This encodes CASSSWEGDTIYF.

The chain has TRBV5-1 and TRBJ1-4; D remains unclear. This CDR3 has 15 amino acids. Trimming stripped 5 bases from V and 0 bases from J, with 11 bases between. Germline V lookup: CDR1 SGHRS, CDR2 YFSETQ. Here the CDR3 DNA reads TGCGCCAGCAGTAGACGCGAGGCAACTAATGAAAAACTGTTTTTT. Its translation: CASSRREATNEKLFF. Variable domain in full (rest from reference TRBV5-1 and TRBJ1-4): KAGVTQTPRYLIKTRGQQVTLSCSPISGHRSVSWYQQTPGQGLQFLFEYFSETQRNKGNFPGRFSGRQFSNSRSEMNVSTLELGDSALYLCASSRREATNEKLFFGSGTQLSVL.

The chain uses TRBV5-8 and TRBJ2-7, with 8 bases aligning to TRBD2. The V segment lost 7 bases and the J segment 1 base; nucleotides outside the gene matches: 7. Germline V gene data show CDR1 as SGHTS and CDR2 as YDEGEE. CDR3 length: 14 residues. The CDR3 region has the DNA TGTGCCAGCCGGGTCGGGGGGGATTCCTACGAGCAGTACTTC. Protein sequence: CASRVGGDSYEQYF. The full variable domain, completed using reference TRBV5-8 and TRBJ2-7, is EAGVTQSPTHLIKTRGQQATLRCSPISGHTSVYWYQQALGLGLQFLLWYDEGEERNRGNFPPRFSGRQFPNYSSELNVNALELEDSALYLCASRVGGDSYEQYFGPGTRLTVT.

The CDR3 loop reads CASSLFGTAPYNEQFF. DNA of the CDR3: TGTGCCAGCAGCTTATTTGGGACAGCTCCCTACAATGAGCAGTTCTTC. The V and J genes are TRBV11-3 and TRBJ2-1, with 7 positions matching TRBD1. This CDR3 comprises 16 residues. The junction had 6 bases not matched to a gene; V was cut back by 2 bases and J by 2 bases. Germline CDR1 and CDR2: SGHNT and YENEEA.

The gene calls are TRBV25-1 and TRBJ2-1; 11 bases align to TRBD1. Germline V gives CDR1 MGHDK, CDR2 SYGVNS. This CDR3 contains 16 residues. Unmatched junction bases numbered 11, after V lost 5 bases and J lost 8 bases. The CDR3 sequence: CASSPRWTGGLDEQFF. DNA for the CDR3: TGTGCCAGCAGTCCCCGTTGGACAGGGGGCTTAGATGAGCAGTTCTTC.